These 30 T cell receptor beta chains originate from one sample sequenced in a study of blood T cell repertoires in COVID-19 (TCRdb year 2020). The library was built by means of the immunoSEQ multiplex PCR assay. Not all clones reach the TCRdb copy of this immuneACCESS table, which keeps in-frame sequences only. Checked studies attribute under half of the gap to unresolved V genes and leave the rest unexplained. This sample gives about 320,000 clones in total; over 80% of them show up just once. The leading ten clones occupy about 5% of the sample. The source material was PBMCs or T cells enriched from blood (not recorded which). The source of these receptors is a man aged 30-40 years who had recovered from COVID-19.

CDR3 residues: CASSPGTSGGAGVVDTQYF. DNA of the CDR3: TGTGCCAGCAGTCCCGGGACTAGCGGGGGGGCCGGAGTCGTTGATACGCAGTATTTT. The rearrangement uses TRBV2 and TRBJ2-3, with 16 bases matching TRBD2. CDR1 and CDR2 (germline): SNHLY, FYNNEI. The CDR3 runs 19 residues. V trimming: 5 bases; J trimming: 6 bases; junction bases outside the gene matches: 14.

The chain links TRBV18 to TRBJ1-5, with D uncertain. The germline gives CDR1 KGHSH, CDR2 LQKENI. V was cut by 3 bases and J by 3 bases, with 15 bases left in between. This CDR3 spans 16 amino acids. CDR3 nucleotides: TGTGCCAGCTCACCGTCCACAGTCAGTAACAATCAGCCCCAGCATTTT. This gives the protein CASSPSTVSNNQPQHF. Full variable domain (outside the CDR3, taken from reference TRBV18 and TRBJ1-5): NAGVMQNPRHLVRRRGQEARLRCSPMKGHSHVYWYRQLPEEGLKFMVYLQKENIIDESGMPKERFSAEFPKEGPSILRIQQVVRGDSAAYFCASSPSTVSNNQPQHFGDGTRLSIL.

J is TRBJ2-7 and V is TRBV7-9; 7 bases align to TRBD2. V lost 2 bases and J lost 6; bases outside the gene matches: 7. Germline CDR1 and CDR2: SEHNR and FQNEAQ (reference sequence). This CDR3 has 14 amino acids. The CDR3 bases are TGTGCCAGCAGCTTACAAGGGGAGGGGCGCGAGCAGTACTTC. This codes for CASSLQGEGREQYF.

Comment on this clone: One end of the junction fails to match germline, which may point to a read error. This rearrangement joins TRBV3-1 (or the pseudogene TRBV3-2) to TRBJ2-3; 12 bases match TRBD1. The germline CDR1 and CDR2 sequences are LGHDT and YNNKEL (reference sequence). The length of the CDR3 is 15 residues. CDR3 DNA sequence: TGTGCCAGCAGCCCGGGACAGGGGGCGTTTGATATGCAGTATTTT. Translation gives CASSPGQGAFDMQYF.

This chain uses TRBV5-4 with TRBJ2-1; the match to TRBD2 covers 8 bases. The CDR3 covers 17 residues. The V gene end was trimmed by 2 bases and the J gene end by 0 bases; junction bases not matched to a gene: 7. The germline V gene encodes CDR1 SGHNT and CDR2 YYREEE (reference sequence). The CDR3 nucleotides are TGTGCCAGCAGCTTAAATAGCGGGGCGCGCTCCTACAATGAGCAGTTCTTC. Its translation: CASSLNSGARSYNEQFF.

V and J are TRBV5-1 and TRBJ1-4; 8 bases align to TRBD1. CDR3 size: 16 residues. Germline V gene sequence: CDR1 SGHRS, CDR2 YFSETQ. Trimming at V came to 7 bases and at J to 7 bases, leaving 15 bases not matched to a gene. The CDR3 bases are TGCGCCAGCCGAGGAGGGGTGGACAGGGATAGTGAAAAACTGTTTTTT. As protein: CASRGGVDRDSEKLFF. Drawing the rest from reference TRBV5-1 and TRBJ1-4, the complete variable domain is KAGVTQTPRYLIKTRGQQVTLSCSPISGHRSVSWYQQTPGQGLQFLFEYFSETQRNKGNFPGRFSGRQFSNSRSEMNVSTLELGDSALYLCASRGGVDRDSEKLFFGSGTQLSVL.

The J gene is TRBJ2-5, the V gene TRBV5-4; possible D gene TRBD2, 6 bases. The germline V and J ends were trimmed by 6 bases and 5 bases, with 14 bases remaining between them. Germline V lookup: CDR1 SGHNT, CDR2 YYREEE (reference sequence). The length of the CDR3 is 13 residues. The CDR3 is CASTDRGRETQYF. The CDR3 coding sequence is TGTGCCAGCACCGACCGGGGGAGGGAGACCCAGTACTTC. Combining the CDR3 with reference TRBV5-4 and TRBJ2-5 gives the whole variable domain ETGVTQSPTHLIKTRGQQVTLRCSSQSGHNTVSWYQQALGQGPQFIFQYYREEENGRGNFPPRFSGLQFPNYSSELNVNALELDDSALYLCASTDRGRETQYFGPGTRLLVL.

The chain employs TRBV5-1 and TRBJ2-7, with 9 bases fitting TRBD2. This CDR3 region has 14 residues. Trimming cost V 2 bases and J 7 bases; bases outside gene matches: 7. Germline lookup yields CDR1 SGHRS and CDR2 YFSETQ. CDR3 nucleotides: TGCGCCAGCAGCTTTGGCGGCGGGGGGGATGAGCAGTACTTC. It is translated as CASSFGGGGDEQYF.

The genes are TRBV6-5 and TRBJ2-3; no reliable D call. Germline V lookup: CDR1 MNHEY, CDR2 SVGAGI. Trimming left V 0 bases short and J 3 bases short, with 10 bases between. This CDR3 region has 15 residues. CDR3 amino acids: CASSYSTIATDTQYF. CDR3 in DNA: TGTGCCAGCAGTTACTCGACGATAGCTACAGATACGCAGTATTTT.

This clone occurred a few times. The chain combines TRBV29-1 with TRBJ2-4, with TRBD2 identical over 7 bases. The trim removed 4 bases at V and 1 base at J, leaving 13 bases unmatched. Germline lookup yields CDR1 SQVTM and CDR2 ANQGSEA. The CDR3 is 17 residues long. The CDR3 coding sequence is TGCAGCGTTGGTGGTTCGGGGCGGGGAGGGGCCAAAAACATTCAGTACTTC. The encoded protein is CSVGGSGRGGAKNIQYF.

This clone is a singleton in its sample. The rearrangement links TRBV2 to TRBJ2-1; 15 bases are shared with TRBD2. Germline V gives CDR1 SNHLY, CDR2 FYNNEI. The CDR3 loop spans 18 amino acids. Trimming took 6 bases from V and 4 from J; bases not matched to a gene: 10. CDR3 bases: TGTGCCAGCAGCTCCGGACTAGCGGGGGGGCCGGGGTACAATGAGCAGTTCTTC. The encoded protein is CASSSGLAGGPGYNEQFF.

This clone has only one observation. V is TRBV11-2 and J is TRBJ2-7; D perhaps matches TRBD2 (6 bases). The CDR3 runs 15 residues. Deletions cut 4 bases from V and 3 bases from J, with 16 bases between. CDR1 SGHAT and CDR2 FQNNGV come from the germline V gene. CDR3 residues: CASSWSTGLIYEQYF. The CDR3 DNA reads TGTGCCAGCAGCTGGAGTACGGGACTCATCTACGAGCAGTACTTC.

The chain links TRBV5-5 to TRBJ1-3; D perhaps matches TRBD1 (5 bases). Germline CDR1 reads SGHKS; CDR2 reads YYEKEE (reference sequence). V was pared by 3 bases and J by 0 bases, with 10 bases between. This CDR3 region has 15 residues. The chain's CDR3 is CASSSTAYSGNTIYF. DNA for the CDR3: TGTGCCAGCAGCTCGACAGCCTACTCTGGAAACACCATATATTTT.

This chain connects TRBV7-6 to TRBJ2-7; a weak D match, TRBD1 (6 bases). This CDR3 has 15 amino acids. Looked up from germline, CDR1 is SGHVS and CDR2 is FNYEAQ. The V gene lost 0 bases and the J gene lost 3 bases, with 12 bases spanning the gap. CDR3: CASSLAQGEVYEQYF. CDR3 DNA sequence: TGTGCCAGCAGCTTAGCACAGGGAGAGGTCTACGAGCAGTACTTC.

This rearrangement joins TRBV13 to TRBJ1-3, with a weak D call TRBD1 (5 bases). The germline V gene encodes CDR1 PRHDT and CDR2 FYEKMQ (reference sequence). The CDR3 extends over 13 amino acids. V was cut by 2 bases and J by 6 bases, with 8 bases left in between. Here the CDR3 reads CASSLQGPNTIYF. Written as DNA, the CDR3 is TGTGCCAGCAGCTTACAGGGCCCAAACACCATATATTTT.

The chain has TRBV9 and TRBJ2-1, with 11 bases that match TRBD2. The CDR3 contains 17 residues. The germline V gene encodes CDR1 SGDLS and CDR2 YYNGEE. V trimming: 0 bases; J trimming: 6 bases; junction bases outside the gene matches: 8. CDR3 DNA: TGTGCCAGCAGCGTAGCTTTCACTAGCGGGGGTGTCAATGAGCAGTTCTTC. Translating it yields CASSVAFTSGGVNEQFF. The full variable domain, with the rest looked up from reference TRBV9 and TRBJ2-1, is DSGVTQTPKHLITATGQRVTLRCSPRSGDLSVYWYQQSLDQGLQFLIQYYNGEERAKGNILERFSAQQFPDLHSELNLSSLELGDSALYFCASSVAFTSGGVNEQFFGPGTRLTVL.

The V call is TRBV5-1, the J call TRBJ1-2, with 10 bases identical to TRBD1. Trimming removed 3 bases from V and 3 bases from J; junction bases left unmatched: 2. Germline V gene lookup returns CDR1 SGHRS and CDR2 YFSETQ. This CDR3 is 14 amino acids long. This chain's CDR3 is CASSWGTGDYGYTF. CDR3 bases: TGCGCCAGCAGCTGGGGGACAGGGGACTATGGCTACACCTTC.

The chain recombines TRBV28 with TRBJ1-5, with unresolved D. Trimming left V 1 base short and J 0 bases short, with 16 bases between. The CDR3 is 18 amino acids. In germline, CDR1 is MDHEN, CDR2 SYDVKM. The CDR3 coding sequence is TGTGCCAGCAGTTTATCTCTCTACGGGTCGTATAGCAATCAGCCCCAGCATTTT. It codes for CASSLSLYGSYSNQPQHF.

The V call is TRBV3-1 (or the pseudogene TRBV3-2), the J call TRBJ2-3; 9 positions match TRBD2. The junction had 7 bases not matched to a gene; V was cut back by 0 bases and J by 6 bases. Germline values: CDR1 LGHDT, CDR2 YNNKEL (reference sequence). The CDR3 is 16 residues long. The CDR3 is CASSQEVSGGRDTQYF. For the CDR3, the DNA is TGTGCCAGCAGCCAAGAGGTTAGCGGGGGCCGGGATACGCAGTATTTT.

This CDR3 reads CASSFRQGFTDTQYF. In nucleotides, the CDR3 is TGTGCCAGCAGTTTTCGACAGGGATTTACAGATACGCAGTATTTT. The V call is TRBV28, the J call TRBJ2-3; 7 nucleotides match TRBD1. The trim removed 3 bases at V and 3 bases at J, leaving 6 bases unmatched. CDR3 length equals 15 residues. CDR1 is MDHEN and CDR2 is SYDVKM in the germline V gene.

This chain links TRBV6-1 with TRBJ2-2, with D perhaps matching TRBD2 (6 bases). Trimming took 3 bases from V and 4 from J, leaving 12 bases between them. CDR1 is MNHNS, CDR2 SASEGT, per germline. This CDR3 region has 15 residues. CDR3 in amino acids: CASSEKRGSTGELFF. The CDR3 nucleotides are TGTGCCAGCAGTGAGAAACGGGGGAGCACCGGGGAGCTGTTTTTT.

This chain links TRBV5-6 with TRBJ2-4; 8 bases agree with TRBD1. With V trimmed by 6 bases and J by 0 bases, 8 bases remained unmatched. Germline CDR1 and CDR2: SGHDT and YYEEEE. The CDR3 sequence is 16 residues long. CDR3 DNA sequence: TGTGCCAGCACAGGACAGGGCCATCTAGCCAAAAACATTCAGTACTTC. As protein: CASTGQGHLAKNIQYF.

This chain connects TRBV11-2 to TRBJ2-7; 8 bases agree with TRBD2. J gave up 4 bases and V 4 bases, and 12 bases lay outside the gene matches. Germline values: CDR1 SGHAT, CDR2 FQNNGV. This CDR3 contains 16 residues. The CDR3 DNA reads as TGTGCCAGCAGCTGGCCCCGGACTAGCTCCAAATACGAGCAGTACTTC. Translating it yields CASSWPRTSSKYEQYF.

This rearrangement joins TRBV3-1 (or the pseudogene TRBV3-2) to TRBJ2-1, with 12 bases lining up with TRBD2. J gave up 10 bases and V 4 bases, and 8 bases lay outside the gene matches. This CDR3 has 15 amino acids. CDR1 and CDR2 from the germline V gene are LGHDT and YNNKEL (reference sequence). The CDR3 nucleotides are TGTGCCAGCAGCCCAGCTAGCGGGGGGGCCGGGGAGCAGTTCTTC. Translation gives CASSPASGGAGEQFF.

This clone was recorded a few times. V gene TRBV29-1 combines with J gene TRBJ2-2; D uncertain. From germline, CDR1 is SQVTM and CDR2 ANQGSEA. Trimming stripped 3 bases from V and 5 bases from J, with 7 bases between. The CDR3 length is 12 residues. CDR3 loop: CSVESETGELFF. CDR3 DNA sequence: TGCAGCGTTGAGTCGGAGACCGGGGAGCTGTTTTTT.

The chain has TRBV7-2 and TRBJ1-1, with a possible D match to TRBD1 (5 bases). Trimming took 0 bases from V and 10 from J, leaving 12 bases between them. Germline values: CDR1 SGHTA, CDR2 FQGNSA. The CDR3 is 13 residues long. The DNA for the CDR3 is TGTGCCAGCAGCTTAGCGGAAGGTCAGGGAGCTTTCTTT. Protein: CASSLAEGQGAFF.

V is TRBV11-2 and J is TRBJ2-3, with a tentative D call TRBD1 (6 bases). Germline V CDR1 and CDR2: SGHAT, FQNNGV. V lost 2 bases and J 0 bases, leaving 21 bases between the germline ends. The CDR3 has 19 amino acids. CDR3 bases: TGTGCCAGCAGCTTACTAGGGACACATGGGTTTAGTAGCACAGATACGCAGTATTTT. It is translated as CASSLLGTHGFSSTDTQYF.

This clone is a singleton in its sample. J is TRBJ2-5 and V is TRBV7-9, with a weak D call TRBD1 (6 bases). This CDR3 spans 15 amino acids. Trimming shortened V by 5 bases and J by 5 bases, and 18 bases separated the two germline ends. Germline V gene data show CDR1 as SEHNR and CDR2 as FQNEAQ (reference sequence). The CDR3 loop is CASSPGVDRLETQYF. CDR3 bases: TGTGCCAGCAGCCCCGGGGTAGACAGGTTGGAGACCCAGTACTTC.

This sequence joins TRBV5-5 and TRBJ1-5; D gene ambiguous. Trimming left V 4 bases short and J 10 bases short, with 9 bases between. The CDR3 consists of 11 residues. Germline loops: CDR1 SGHKS, CDR2 YYEKEE (reference sequence). CDR3 protein: CASSPAVPQHF. As DNA, the CDR3 is TGTGCCAGCAGCCCGGCGGTCCCCCAGCATTTT.

This clone was seen a handful of times. The V and J genes are TRBV10-1 and TRBJ1-1; no clear D gene. This CDR3 has 13 amino acids. Trimming removed 2 bases from V and 1 base from J, with 5 bases in between. Per germline, CDR1 WNHNN and CDR2 SYGVQD (reference sequence). CDR3: CASSELRNTEAFF. The CDR3 region has the DNA TGCGCCAGCAGTGAGCTGAGGAACACTGAAGCTTTCTTT.